The present T cell receptor (beta chain) was sequenced within a study of blood T cell repertoires in COVID-19. Study background: Sources were T cells, B-cell-depleted T cells, or PBMCs; the material itself was cDNA or gDNA.

Only in-frame clones appear in the TCRdb table, and some are missing; sequencing was by immunoSEQ multiplex PCR. The sample gives 300,000 to 400,000 clones, more than 80% of which show up once; 3% is in the top ten. Germline assignment: CDR1 KGHDR and CDR2 SFDVKD. V shed 4 bases, J shed 6 bases, and the junction held 4 bases outside the gene matches. This CDR3 spans 13 amino acids. The chain combines TRBV24-1 with TRBJ2-5; 7 bases are shared with TRBD1. The source of this sequence is a woman younger than 45 with COVID-19, enrolled during active disease. Source material: peripheral blood. The CDR3 here is CATSDPTGQTQYF. In nucleotides, the CDR3 is TGTGCCACCAGTGACCCGACAGGGCAGACCCAGTACTTC.